These 18 T cell receptor beta chains were sequenced from one sample in a study of OX40 agonist ivuxolimab in advanced cancers. Clones were read by immunoSEQ multiplex PCR, and TCRdb kept only the in-frame ones, dropping some. Of about 52,000 clones in the sample, roughly nine tenths were seen once. The sequenced sample was CD4+ or CD8+ T cells sorted from blood, obtained in a trial of the OX40 agonist ivuxolimab. All receptors come from an adult with an advanced solid tumor such as melanoma, head and neck, liver or kidney cancer.

The rearrangement uses TRBV5-1 and TRBJ2-1; 10 nucleotides align to TRBD1. The CDR3 length is 16 residues. J was trimmed by 5 bases and V by 0 bases; bases with no gene match: 5. Germline V gene data show CDR1 as SGHRS and CDR2 as YFSETQ. The CDR3 sequence is CASSLGQGALNNEQFF. DNA of the CDR3: TGCGCCAGCAGCTTGGGACAGGGGGCTTTGAACAATGAGCAGTTCTTC.

The chain recombines TRBV7-9 with TRBJ1-2; D is unclear. Germline loops: CDR1 SEHNR, CDR2 FQNEAQ (reference sequence). CDR3 length equals 12 residues. The ends were cut back, 5 bases at V and 5 bases at J, with 9 bases in the middle. CDR3 nucleotide sequence: TGTGCCAGCAGCCCAGTGGGATATGGCTACACCTTC. Amino acid sequence: CASSPVGYGYTF.

This chain links TRBV7-9 with TRBJ1-4; 7 nucleotides agree with TRBD1. The V segment lost 1 base and the J segment 0 bases; nucleotides outside the gene matches: 8. CDR1 and CDR2 from the germline V gene are SEHNR and FQNEAQ (reference sequence). This CDR3 spans 18 amino acids. DNA of the CDR3: TGTGCCAGCAGCTTAGGACAGGGTAGTTTATCAACTAATGAAAAACTGTTTTTT. It yields the protein CASSLGQGSLSTNEKLFF.

The rearrangement uses TRBV27 and TRBJ2-1; D is ambiguous. The CDR3 loop spans 13 amino acids. Germline V gene lookup returns CDR1 MNHEY and CDR2 SMNVEV (reference sequence). Trimming took 2 bases from V and 4 from J, leaving 6 bases between them. The CDR3 DNA sequence: TGTGCCAGCAGTTTAAGCTATTACAATGAGCAGTTCTTC. This encodes CASSLSYYNEQFF.

A few counts support this clone. J is TRBJ1-2 and V is TRBV16; tentatively, D is TRBD1 (5 bases). CDR1 KGHSY and CDR2 FQNENV come from the germline V gene. This CDR3 spans 15 amino acids. The V and J ends lost 1 base and 3 bases respectively, with 12 bases between them. CDR3 nucleotides: TGTGCCAGCAGCCAATGGCAGGGCGGTGACTATGGCTACACCTTC. It translates to CASSQWQGGDYGYTF.

The chain joins TRBV4-2 to TRBJ2-2; D gene ambiguous. The CDR3 has 12 amino acids. V was clipped by 1 base and J by 5 bases, with 2 bases between them. Germline V gene lookup returns CDR1 LGHNA and CDR2 YNFKEQ. DNA of the CDR3: TGTGCCAGCAGCCAAGTTACCGGGGAGCTGTTTTTT. Translated, it gives CASSQVTGELFF.

This chain connects TRBV12-5 to TRBJ1-2, with a possible D match to TRBD1 (6 bases). The CDR3 loop spans 16 amino acids. Germline loops: CDR1 LGHNT, CDR2 FRNRAP. V lost 3 bases, J lost 7 bases, and 21 bases lay in between. Written as DNA, the CDR3 is TGTGCTAGTGGTTTAACAGGGCCCGGGAGGACTCGTGGCTACACCTTC. Encoded protein: CASGLTGPGRTRGYTF.

The chain combines TRBV30 with TRBJ1-5, with TRBD1 as a possible D gene (5 bases). With 4 bases removed from V and 5 bases from J, the gap between germline ends came to 18 bases. The CDR3 runs 15 residues. Germline V gene sequence: CDR1 GTSNPN, CDR2 SVGIG (reference sequence). The CDR3, as DNA: TGTGCCTGGACCAAAGGGGCAGGCCGCGATCAGCCCCAGCATTTT. It is translated as CAWTKGAGRDQPQHF. Supplemented by reference TRBV30 and TRBJ1-5, the full variable domain reads SQTIHQWPATLVQPVGSPLSLECTVEGTSNPNLYWYRQAAGRGLQLLFYSVGIGQISSEVPQNLSASRPQDRQFILSSKKLLLSDSGFYLCAWTKGAGRDQPQHFGDGTRLSIL.

The genes are TRBV19 and TRBJ1-2; D ambiguous. The germline CDR1 and CDR2 sequences are LNHDA and SQIVND (reference sequence). The CDR3 length is 16 residues. Trimming took off 3 bases at V and 2 bases at J, with 16 bases between the two ends. Written as DNA, the CDR3 is TGTGCCAGTAGTATTAGCCTATCGCTGGAAAACTATGGCTACACCTTC. This codes for CASSISLSLENYGYTF.

With respect to this clone: This specimen includes other DNA sequences encoding the same CDR3. The chain links TRBV27 to TRBJ2-7; D tentatively reads TRBD1 or TRBD2 (5 bases each). Germline V gene lookup returns CDR1 MNHEY and CDR2 SMNVEV (reference sequence). Trimming took off 3 bases at V and 1 base at J, with 7 bases between the two ends. The CDR3 consists of 13 residues. CDR3 sequence: CASSFGGSYEQYF. CDR3 DNA sequence: TGTGCCAGCAGTTTTGGGGGTTCCTACGAGCAGTACTTC.

A single count supports this clone. The chain is built from TRBV27 and TRBJ2-5; 9 nucleotides align to TRBD1. The CDR3 spans 18 residues. Looked up from germline, CDR1 is MNHEY and CDR2 is SMNVEV (reference sequence). V shed 5 bases and J 4 bases; nucleotides not matched to a gene: 17. DNA of the CDR3: TGTGCCAGCAGTCCGACCCCCTCGACAGGGGGTTTGCCAGAGACCCAGTACTTC. This sequence encodes CASSPTPSTGGLPETQYF.

The chain couples TRBV7-2 to TRBJ2-2; no clear D. Germline V gene lookup returns CDR1 SGHTA and CDR2 FQGNSA. Deletions cut 1 base from V and 4 bases from J, with 4 bases between. The CDR3 length is 13 residues. In DNA, the CDR3 is TGTGCCAGCAGCTTAGTGAGCACCGGGGAGCTGTTTTTT. This encodes CASSLVSTGELFF.

DNA for the CDR3: TGTGCCAGCAGCTTGGGACAGCAGAATACCTACGAGCAGTACTTC. Protein: CASSLGQQNTYEQYF. This chain connects TRBV5-8 to TRBJ2-7; maybe TRBD1 (5 bases). Germline V CDR1 and CDR2: SGHTS, YDEGEE. V lost 0 bases, J lost 2 bases, and 12 bases lay in between. The CDR3 totals 15 residues.

The chain links TRBV6-1 to TRBJ2-5; TRBD1 aligns across 8 bases. This CDR3 is 16 amino acids long. The ends lost 1 base at V and 1 base at J; junction bases unmatched: 5. The germline gives CDR1 MNHNS, CDR2 SASEGT. The CDR3 here is CASSEGTGILQETQYF. CDR3 sequence (DNA): TGTGCCAGCAGTGAAGGGACAGGGATCCTCCAAGAGACCCAGTACTTC.

This chain joins TRBV30 and TRBJ1-2; D call uncertain. V shed 3 bases and J shed 4 bases, with 6 bases lying between them. CDR3 length: 11 amino acids. Germline loops: CDR1 GTSNPN, CDR2 SVGIG (reference sequence). The CDR3 loop reads CAWRGPYGYTF. The CDR3 region has the DNA TGTGCCTGGAGAGGACCCTATGGCTACACCTTC.

The chain carries TRBV27 and TRBJ2-7, with a possible D match to TRBD2 (5 bases). The germline gives CDR1 MNHEY, CDR2 SMNVEV (reference sequence). The CDR3 runs to 13 residues. V gave up 2 bases and J gave up 4 bases, with 9 bases separating them. DNA of the CDR3: TGTGCCAGCAGTTTAAATGAGGGTTACGAGCAGTACTTC. Amino acid sequence: CASSLNEGYEQYF.

This chain uses TRBV13 with TRBJ2-5; TRBD1 agrees at 7 bases. After removal of 2 bases from V and 4 bases from J, the junction contained 10 bases not matched to a gene. CDR1 and CDR2 (germline): PRHDT, FYEKMQ (reference sequence). The CDR3 sequence is 16 residues long. DNA of the CDR3: TGTGCCAGCAGCTTAAGTGAGACAGGGATTGCAGAGACCCAGTACTTC. Translation: CASSLSETGIAETQYF.

The genes are TRBV5-5 and TRBJ1-2, with D perhaps matching TRBD1 (5 bases). This CDR3 is built from 18 residues. Germline assignment: CDR1 SGHKS and CDR2 YYEKEE (reference sequence). V gave up 3 bases and J gave up 8 bases, with 29 bases separating them. The CDR3 here is CASSSNSAGHGLGGGYTF. CDR3 coding DNA: TGTGCCAGCAGCTCAAATAGCGCGGGGCACGGGCTTGGTGGAGGCTACACCTTC.